The present entry profiles one TCR beta chain with its context. V lost 6 bases and J lost 7, with 21 bases in between. The V gene's germline CDR1 is MNHEY and CDR2 SVGAGI. This CDR3 spans 15 amino acids. This entry comes from a study of blood T cell repertoires in COVID-19. Study at large: COVID-19 samples collected from the United States, Italy and Spain covered acute and convalescent phases. Sources were T cells, B-cell-depleted T cells, or PBMCs; the material itself was cDNA or gDNA.

Clones were read by immunoSEQ multiplex PCR, and TCRdb kept only the in-frame ones, dropping some. Of 65,000 to 95,000 clones in the sample, 70% to 75% were seen once. The sequence came from a man aged 50 to 60 with active or convalescent COVID-19. The J gene is TRBJ1-1, the V gene TRBV6-5; D may be TRBD1 (6 bases). The specimen was peripheral blood. The CDR3 coding sequence is TGTGCCAGCAGCTTAGTCATGGGGGGGCGTGGTGAAGCTTTCTTT. Translation: CASSLVMGGRGEAFF.